The T cell receptor beta chain described here comes from a study of cytomegalovirus exposure and HLA in healthy donors (dated by TCRdb to about 2017). The study in broad terms: According to an earlier analysis of several hundred of the donors, about 170 million T cells yielded approximately 120 million unique TCR beta sequences and about 300 Gb of sequence data. High-throughput TCR immunosequencing, statistical association of individual TCRs with disease status, and machine learning were combined to predict cytomegalovirus infection status. HLA typing included class I and class II loci at four-digit resolution. An early release covering approximately 600 HLA-typed donors comprised about 290 gigabases of sequencing data and 85 million to 100 million unique TCR sequences. The later analysis used no new phenotypic data to find candidate immune exposures, relying instead on TCR beta sequences and their occurrence across donors. The study profiled the T cell repertoires of under 850 subjects by immunosequencing and related them to cytomegalovirus serostatus. The number of typed donors differed by locus: about 629-630 for A, B, C, DRB1 and DQB1; about 520 for DQA1; some 610 for DPA1; and roughly 470 for DPB1. Besides the first cohort of hundreds of subjects, a separate validation cohort made up of over a hundred different subjects was used. Roughly 5 DR-DQ haplotypes were handled as single units for association and clustering because linkage in the cohort was strong. Alongside the repertoire data, information on donor age, sex, ethnicity and CMV serostatus was compiled. The aim of the study was to test whether cataloging public T cell receptors could identify signatures of past pathogen exposure. On average, roughly 240,000 unique TCR beta nucleotide sequences were sequenced per donor among 300 to 500 genotyped donors of the cohort, with 15% to 20% of those sequences being non-productive. Genome-wide SNP genotypes for about three fifths of the roughly 670 donors were used in a later genetic analysis, which treated that subset as a discovery cohort. All discovery cohort repertoires had been generated using a single sequencing platform. In an earlier analysis of roughly 580 of the donors, high-throughput TCR beta sequencing was used to judge whether each TCR beta V gene segment behaved as functional or pseudogenic. Of the 350 to 450 genotyped donors, about 80% fell in the genetic ancestry cluster associated with self-reported Caucasian donors. A later analysis re-examined previously published TCR beta repertoires from more than 550 donors and added high-resolution HLA genotyping to investigate patterns of TCR occurrence.

Points on this clone: Its recognized antigen is unknown. Base qualities are not at hand, and no much larger clone is one base apart.

The cohort consisted of 670 or so healthy bone marrow donors. All cohort members were sampled while nominally healthy, although unrecorded immune exposures were likely present. Of the 666 cohort members, about 270 had a positive CMV serostatus and about 400 had a negative one, while no CMV serostatus was recorded for the donor. Every donor gave a peripheral blood sample, and the peripheral blood mononuclear cells from that sample were used for TCR beta sequencing. Genomic DNA extraction from the blood cell samples was performed with the Qiagen DNeasy Blood Extraction Kit. Study-wide findings and limitations: A later analysis found that TCR association rates varied across HLA loci, with DRB1 alleles showing the most associated TCRs and HLA-C alleles the fewest. In the study, some 180 TCR beta chains were listed as associated with cytomegalovirus. In an earlier analysis of some 550 of the donors, most TCR beta V segments were observed in productive rearrangements about 87% or about 30% of the time, broadly matching IMGT annotations. Some IMGT-functional V segments, including TRBV6-2 and TRBV6-3, could not be told apart with the 87-base-pair reads, so those segments were excluded. It was suggested by the authors that the approach could potentially be generalized to other disease states and immunological phenotypes. In a later analysis, HLA-associated TCR beta chains showed more clonal expansion and lower generation probabilities than non-associated chains that were equally common. The sequencing pipeline was judged likely to have produced a cluster of highly shared sequence variants as a technical artifact. This cohort had only TCR beta chains sequenced, and the lack of alpha or paired-chain data limited which features could be detected. According to a later analysis, parvovirus B19, influenza, CMV and Epstein-Barr virus appeared linked to several top co-occurrence clusters. A further reported finding was that TCR beta sequences accurately predicted the HLA-A and HLA-B alleles for most subjects in the first cohort. Because some donors lacked HLA typing at each locus, the association tests relied only on the typed subset. The presence/absence analyses assumed that sequencing depth was roughly uniform across donors, and that assumption may not be true. Linkage disequilibrium might explain the correlated functional status among segregating V segments, but an unknown experimental factor could not be excluded. A few of the identified cytomegalovirus-associated TCR beta chains were confirmed in vitro to be specific for cytomegalovirus antigens. According to a later analysis, most CMV-associated TCR beta chains appeared to be HLA-restricted, and the HLA associations seemed to be driven largely by CMV exposure. A later analysis associated 16,951 TCR beta sequences with specific HLA alleles at a false discovery rate of 0.05. When HLA alleles, especially DR and DQ, strongly co-occurred, attributing TCR associations to individual alleles was difficult. Immune exposure information for the cohort was limited to CMV serostatus. The classifier was reported to diagnose cytomegalovirus status with high specificity and sensitivity in both the original cohort and the validation cohort. According to a later genetic analysis, donors in an Asian-associated ancestry cluster had fewer N-insertions in productive TCRs than the approximately 630-donor mean. About 17 rarely observed V segments, including chromosome 9 orphons, were excluded from the earlier analysis of about 600 of the donors because counts were too low. In a later genetic analysis, a missense DCLRE1C variant was associated with V-gene and J-gene trimming of TCR beta chains, and the association was replicated in an independent cohort. Across donors, most TCR sequences were observed very rarely, whereas some public TCRs were present in many individuals.

CDR1 MDHEN and CDR2 SYDVKM are derived from the germline V gene. Taken from cysteine to phenylalanine, the CDR3 has 13 residues. Only the CDR3 portion is preserved as DNA: 39 bases, with reading frame beginning at the first base. The germline ends are 10 bases apart after V is trimmed by 1 base and J by 7 bases. The library was made by the immunoSEQ multiplex PCR assay. The multiplex PCR relied on a mix of 60 forward primers for TCR Vbeta segments and 13 reverse primers for TCR Jbeta segments. The CDR3 region of rearranged TCR beta genes was amplified from genomic DNA with a multiplex PCR assay. The amplified TCR beta libraries were sequenced on the Illumina HiSeq System as 87-base-pair reads. Regarding the original processing steps: A later analysis tallied around 80 million unique TCR beta chains across the 610 or so repertoires, and approximately 11 million of those chains were shared by two or more donors. To remove PCR and sequencing errors, raw reads were error-corrected and collapsed into unique sequences using a nearest-neighbor algorithm that merged closely related sequences. V, D and J gene segments were assigned by aligning CDR3 sequences to IMGT reference sequences. Each retained sequence needed at least a six-nucleotide match to both a V gene segment and a J gene segment. Rearrangements were called productive when the CDR3 lacked stop codons and stayed in frame with V and J; all others were non-productive. CDR3 was defined according to IMGT convention as the region running from the second conserved V-encoded cysteine to the conserved J-encoded phenylalanine. In an earlier analysis of around 600 of the donors, sequences lacking an unambiguous match to a single V gene segment were excluded. An earlier analysis of 587 of the donors called V segments functional above 56.7% productive rearrangements and segregating when the between-donor standard deviation exceeded 5%. A statistical classification framework was built to diagnose cytomegalovirus status from the catalog of TCR beta chain sequences. In a later analysis, V and J genes were assigned by comparing TCR nucleotide sequences against IMGT/GENE-DB human TR gene sequences. The TCRdist pipeline was used in a later analysis to assign CDR3 sequences and most-parsimonious VDJ recombination scenarios. In a later analysis, each TCR beta chain was defined by its CDR3 amino acid sequence together with its V-gene family, and reads lacking a unique V-gene family were excluded. As a way to deal with suspected cross-contamination and a sequencing artifact, a later analysis dropped hundreds of nucleotide sequences that were highly shared and had low generation probability. In a later analysis, a clonal expansion index was calculated for each public chain from normalized within-repertoire ranks of inferred template counts. A later analysis computed generation probabilities with a VDJ recombination model fitted to out-of-frame rearrangements, and checked the results against IGoR. Hypergeometric tests were used in a later analysis to score TCR-TCR, TCR-HLA and TCR-CMV co-occurrence, with a repertoire-size bias correction applied to the TCR pairs. A later analysis estimated false discovery rates by permuting HLA or CMV assignments 20 times. A later analysis grouped co-occurring TCRs with DBSCAN, adding TCRdist sequence similarity when clustering within HLA-allele-positive subsets. Co-occurrence clustering excluded repertoires with fewer than 30,000 or more than 120,000 public chains, plus five with anomalous nucleotide sharing. Sourced from immuneACCESS, this table was stored by TCRdb with only in-frame sequences that have V and J called. A share of the clones is absent; for the studies checked, an unresolved V gene accounts for under half, and the remainder has no known explanation. V and J calls and clone size come straight from that table; D and trimming were deduced from the DNA. The sample has over 90,000 clones on record, about 60% of them singletons. The top ten clones comprise approximately 4.3% of the sample.

This receptor was taken from a human donor in good health. Recombination linked TRBV28 to TRBJ1-2; TRBD1 is possibly the D segment (6 matching bases). Sequences were obtained from PBMCs. CDR3 region: CASSLSGDCGYTF. Read as DNA, the sequence is TGTGCCAGCAGTTTATCAGGGGATTGTGGCTACACCTTC.